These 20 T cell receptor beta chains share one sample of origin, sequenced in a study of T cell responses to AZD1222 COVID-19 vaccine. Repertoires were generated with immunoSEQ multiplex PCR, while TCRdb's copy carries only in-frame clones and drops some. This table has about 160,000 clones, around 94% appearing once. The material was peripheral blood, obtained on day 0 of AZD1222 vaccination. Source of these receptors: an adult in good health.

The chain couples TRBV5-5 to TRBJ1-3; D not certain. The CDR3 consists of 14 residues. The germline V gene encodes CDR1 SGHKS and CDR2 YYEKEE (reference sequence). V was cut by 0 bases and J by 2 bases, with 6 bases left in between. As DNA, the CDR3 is TGTGCCAGCAGCTTGGTAAGGCCTGGAAACACCATATATTTT. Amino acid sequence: CASSLVRPGNTIYF.

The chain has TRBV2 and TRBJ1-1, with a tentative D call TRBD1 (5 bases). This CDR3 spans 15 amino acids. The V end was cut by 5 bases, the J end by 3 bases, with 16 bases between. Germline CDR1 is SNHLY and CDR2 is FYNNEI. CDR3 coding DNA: TGTGCCAGCAGTCCAACGGGGGGATCGTACACTGAAGCTTTCTTT. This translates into CASSPTGGSYTEAFF. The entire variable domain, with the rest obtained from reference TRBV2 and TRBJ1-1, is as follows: EPEVTQTPSHQVTQMGQEVILRCVPISNHLYFYWYRQILGQKVEFLVSFYNNEISEKSEIFDDQFSVERPDGSNFTLKIRSTKLEDSAMYFCASSPTGGSYTEAFFGQGTRLTVV.

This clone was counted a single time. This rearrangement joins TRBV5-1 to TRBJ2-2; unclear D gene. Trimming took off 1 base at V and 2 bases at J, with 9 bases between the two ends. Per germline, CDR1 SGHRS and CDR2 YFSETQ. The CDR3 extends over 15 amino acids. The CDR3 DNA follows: TGCGCCAGCAGCTTGATGGTAACCAACACCGGGGAGCTGTTTTTT. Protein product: CASSLMVTNTGELFF.

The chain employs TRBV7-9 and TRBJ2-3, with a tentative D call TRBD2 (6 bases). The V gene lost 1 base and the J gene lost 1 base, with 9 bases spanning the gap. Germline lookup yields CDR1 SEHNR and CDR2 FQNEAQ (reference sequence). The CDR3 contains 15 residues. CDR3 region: CASSLVGGGTDTQYF. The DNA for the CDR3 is TGTGCCAGCAGCTTAGTGGGCGGGGGCACAGATACGCAGTATTTT.

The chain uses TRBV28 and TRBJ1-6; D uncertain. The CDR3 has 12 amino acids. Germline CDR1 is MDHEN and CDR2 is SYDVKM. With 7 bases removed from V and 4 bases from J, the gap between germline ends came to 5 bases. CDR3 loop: CASKMYNSPLHF. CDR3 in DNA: TGTGCCAGCAAAATGTATAATTCACCCCTCCACTTT.

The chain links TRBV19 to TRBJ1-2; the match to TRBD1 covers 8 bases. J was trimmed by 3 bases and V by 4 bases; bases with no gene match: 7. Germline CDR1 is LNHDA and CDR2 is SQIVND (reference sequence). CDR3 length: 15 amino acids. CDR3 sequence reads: CASSTYQGADYGYTF. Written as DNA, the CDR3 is TGTGCCAGTAGTACCTACCAGGGGGCGGACTATGGCTACACCTTC.

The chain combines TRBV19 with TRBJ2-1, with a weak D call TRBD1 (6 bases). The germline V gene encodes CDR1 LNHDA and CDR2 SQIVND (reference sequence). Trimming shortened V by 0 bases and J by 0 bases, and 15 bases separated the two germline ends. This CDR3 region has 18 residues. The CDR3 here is CASSIEGASPSSYNEQFF. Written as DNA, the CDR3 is TGTGCCAGTAGTATAGAGGGGGCCTCCCCGAGCTCCTACAATGAGCAGTTCTTC. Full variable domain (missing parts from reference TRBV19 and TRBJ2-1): DGGITQSPKYLFRKEGQNVTLSCEQNLNHDAMYWYRQDPGQGLRLIYYSQIVNDFQKGDIAEGYSVSREKKESFPLTVTSAQKNPTAFYLCASSIEGASPSSYNEQFFGPGTRLTVL.

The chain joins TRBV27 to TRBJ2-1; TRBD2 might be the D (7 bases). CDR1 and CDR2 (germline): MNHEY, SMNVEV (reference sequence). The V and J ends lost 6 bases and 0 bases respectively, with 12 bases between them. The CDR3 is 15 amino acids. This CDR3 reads CASSLGGASYNEQFF. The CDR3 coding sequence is TGTGCCAGCAGCTTGGGGGGGGCCTCCTACAATGAGCAGTTCTTC.

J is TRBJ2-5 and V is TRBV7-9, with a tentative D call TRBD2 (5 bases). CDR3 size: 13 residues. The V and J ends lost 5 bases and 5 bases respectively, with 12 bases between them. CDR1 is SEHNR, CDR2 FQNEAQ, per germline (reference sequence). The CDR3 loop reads CASSPEGGETQYF. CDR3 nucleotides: TGTGCCAGCAGCCCCGAGGGTGGGGAGACCCAGTACTTC.

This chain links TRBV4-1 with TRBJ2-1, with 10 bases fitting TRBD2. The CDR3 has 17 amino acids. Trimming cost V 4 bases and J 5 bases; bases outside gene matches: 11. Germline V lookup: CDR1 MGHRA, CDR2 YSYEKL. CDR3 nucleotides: TGCGCCAGCAGCCCGACCCTAGGACTAGCGGAAAACAATGAGCAGTTCTTC. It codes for CASSPTLGLAENNEQFF.

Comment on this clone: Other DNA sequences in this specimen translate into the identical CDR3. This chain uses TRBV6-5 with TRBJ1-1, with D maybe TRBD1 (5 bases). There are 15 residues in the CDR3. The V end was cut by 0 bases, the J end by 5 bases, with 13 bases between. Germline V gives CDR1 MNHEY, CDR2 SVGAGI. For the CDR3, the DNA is TGTGCCAGCAGTTACTCGGTCCGGGGGGGGACTGAAGCTTTCTTT. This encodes CASSYSVRGGTEAFF.

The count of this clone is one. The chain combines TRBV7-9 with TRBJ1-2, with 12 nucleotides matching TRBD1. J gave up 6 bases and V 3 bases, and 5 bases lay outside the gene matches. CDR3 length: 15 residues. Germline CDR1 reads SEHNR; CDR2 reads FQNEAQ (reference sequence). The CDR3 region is CASSLPGTGGNGYTF. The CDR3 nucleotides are TGTGCCAGCAGCTTGCCCGGGACAGGGGGCAATGGCTACACCTTC. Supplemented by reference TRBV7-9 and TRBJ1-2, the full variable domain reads DTGVSQNPRHKITKRGQNVTFRCDPISEHNRLYWYRQTLGQGPEFLTYFQNEAQLEKSRLLSDRFSAERPKGSFSTLEIQRTEQGDSAMYLCASSLPGTGGNGYTFGSGTRLTVV.

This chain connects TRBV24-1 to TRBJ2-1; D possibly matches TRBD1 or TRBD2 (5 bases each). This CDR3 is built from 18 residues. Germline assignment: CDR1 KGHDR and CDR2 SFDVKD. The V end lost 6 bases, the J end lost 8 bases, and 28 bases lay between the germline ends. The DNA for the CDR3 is TGTGCCACCAGTCCATTACCGAGGGACCCACGGCGGGTCCATGAGCAGTTCTTC. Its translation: CATSPLPRDPRRVHEQFF.

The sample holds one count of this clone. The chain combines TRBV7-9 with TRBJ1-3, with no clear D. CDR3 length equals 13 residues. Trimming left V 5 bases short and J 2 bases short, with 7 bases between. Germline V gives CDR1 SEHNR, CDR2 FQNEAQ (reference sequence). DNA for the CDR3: TGTGCCAGCAGCCCCATGGCTGGAAACACCATATATTTT. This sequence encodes CASSPMAGNTIYF. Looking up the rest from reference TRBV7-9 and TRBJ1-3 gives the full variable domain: DTGVSQNPRHKITKRGQNVTFRCDPISEHNRLYWYRQTLGQGPEFLTYFQNEAQLEKSRLLSDRFSAERPKGSFSTLEIQRTEQGDSAMYLCASSPMAGNTIYFGEGSWLTVV.

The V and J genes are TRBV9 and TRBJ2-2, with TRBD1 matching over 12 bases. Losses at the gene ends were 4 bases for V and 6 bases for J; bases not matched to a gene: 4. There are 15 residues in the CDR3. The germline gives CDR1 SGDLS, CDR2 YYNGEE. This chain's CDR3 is CASSFGTGGAGELFF. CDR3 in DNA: TGTGCCAGCAGCTTCGGGACAGGGGGCGCCGGGGAGCTGTTTTTT.

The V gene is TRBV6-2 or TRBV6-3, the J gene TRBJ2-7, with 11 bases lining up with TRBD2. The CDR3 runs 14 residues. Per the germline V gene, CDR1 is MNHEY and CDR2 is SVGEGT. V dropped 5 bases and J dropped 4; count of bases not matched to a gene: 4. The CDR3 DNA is TGTGCCAGCAGTACCGGGACTAGCGGTTACGAGCAGTACGTC. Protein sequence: CASSTGTSGYEQYV.

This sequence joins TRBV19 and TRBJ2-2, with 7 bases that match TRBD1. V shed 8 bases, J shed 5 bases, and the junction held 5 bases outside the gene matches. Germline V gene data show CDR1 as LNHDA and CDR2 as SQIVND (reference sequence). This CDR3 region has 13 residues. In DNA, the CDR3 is TGTGCCAGTTCGATACAGGGGACCGGGGAGCTGTTTTTT. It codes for CASSIQGTGELFF.

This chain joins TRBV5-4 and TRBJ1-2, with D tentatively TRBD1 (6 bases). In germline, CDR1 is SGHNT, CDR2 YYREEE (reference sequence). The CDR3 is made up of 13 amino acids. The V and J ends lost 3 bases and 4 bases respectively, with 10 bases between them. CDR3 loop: CASSYGGGYGYTF. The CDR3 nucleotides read TGTGCCAGCAGCTACGGGGGCGGCTATGGCTACACCTTC.

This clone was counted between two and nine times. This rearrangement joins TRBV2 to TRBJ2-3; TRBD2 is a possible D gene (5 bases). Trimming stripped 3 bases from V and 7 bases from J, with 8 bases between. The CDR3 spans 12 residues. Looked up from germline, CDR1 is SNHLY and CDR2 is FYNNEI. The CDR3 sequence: CASSERENTQYF. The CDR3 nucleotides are TGTGCCAGCAGTGAGAGGGAAAATACGCAGTATTTT.

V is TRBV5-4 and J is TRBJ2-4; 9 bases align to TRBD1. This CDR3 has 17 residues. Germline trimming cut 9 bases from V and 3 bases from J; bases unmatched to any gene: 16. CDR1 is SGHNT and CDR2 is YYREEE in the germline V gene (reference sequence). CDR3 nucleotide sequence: TGTGCCACCTCTCGGGGGTCGACAGGGGGAGGCAAAAACATTCAGTACTTC. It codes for CATSRGSTGGGKNIQYF.